This T cell receptor (beta chain) was captured in a study of blood T cells in healthy people across ages. On this clonotype: The target antigen is unknown. One base away lies a much larger clone, so this may be a sequencing read error.

Then a second PCR, running about 6 to 12 cycles, was carried out with a sample-barcoded 5' primer and a J-beta primer mix. TCRdb reanalysed the 5' RACE reads using MiXCR and keeps one entry per CDR3 protein. There are 650,000 or so distinct CDR3 sequences in the sample; around 50% occur only once, and 13% lies in the top ten. V dropped 5 bases and J dropped 8; count of bases not matched to a gene: 12. This CDR3 has 15 residues. The germline V gene has CDR1 WSHSY and CDR2 SAAADI. The draw of peripheral blood yielded ten milliliters from each donor. Overall study findings and caveats: Investigators treated diversity estimates from one million T cells as underestimates.

This TCR derives from an elderly woman in good health. The sequenced material came from blood. V gene TRBV10-2 combines with J gene TRBJ2-1; 7 nucleotides align to TRBD2. The CDR3 nucleotides read TGCGCCAGCAGTCGCCTTCGGGGGGTGGCGGATGAGCAGTTCTTC. Translation: CASSRLRGVADEQFF.